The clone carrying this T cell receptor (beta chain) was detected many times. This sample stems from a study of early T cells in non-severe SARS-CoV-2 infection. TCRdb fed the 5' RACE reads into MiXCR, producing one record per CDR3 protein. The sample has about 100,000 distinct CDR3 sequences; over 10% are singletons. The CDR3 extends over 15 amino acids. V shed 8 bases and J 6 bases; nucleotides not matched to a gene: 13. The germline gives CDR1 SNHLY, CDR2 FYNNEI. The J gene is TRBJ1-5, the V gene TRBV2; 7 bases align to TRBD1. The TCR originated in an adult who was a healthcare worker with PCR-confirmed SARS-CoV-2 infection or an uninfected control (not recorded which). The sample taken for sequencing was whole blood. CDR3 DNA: TGTGCCAGCCGGCTCAGAGAGACAGGGCCTCAGCCCCAGCATTTT. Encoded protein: CASRLRETGPQPQHF.